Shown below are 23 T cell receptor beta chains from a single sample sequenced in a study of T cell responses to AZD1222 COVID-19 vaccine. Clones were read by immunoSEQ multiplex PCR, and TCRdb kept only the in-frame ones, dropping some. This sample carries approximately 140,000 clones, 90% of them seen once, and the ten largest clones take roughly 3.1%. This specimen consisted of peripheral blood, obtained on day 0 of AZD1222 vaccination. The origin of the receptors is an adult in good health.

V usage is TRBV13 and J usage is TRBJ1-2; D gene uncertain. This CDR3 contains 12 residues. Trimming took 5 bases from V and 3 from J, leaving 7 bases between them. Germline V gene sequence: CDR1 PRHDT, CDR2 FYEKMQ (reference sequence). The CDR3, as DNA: TGTGCCAGCAGCACCCGGGACTATGGCTACACCTTC. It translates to CASSTRDYGYTF.

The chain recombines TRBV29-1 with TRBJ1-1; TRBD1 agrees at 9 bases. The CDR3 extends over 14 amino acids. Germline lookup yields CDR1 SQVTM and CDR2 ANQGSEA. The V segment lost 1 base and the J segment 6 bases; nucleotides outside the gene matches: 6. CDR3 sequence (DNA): TGCAGCGTTGAAGGGGGGACAGGGTTACCTGAAGCTTTCTTT. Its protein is CSVEGGTGLPEAFF.

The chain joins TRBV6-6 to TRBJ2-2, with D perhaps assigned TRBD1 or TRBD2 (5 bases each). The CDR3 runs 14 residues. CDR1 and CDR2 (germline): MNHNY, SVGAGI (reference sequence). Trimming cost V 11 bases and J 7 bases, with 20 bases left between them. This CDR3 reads CAGQFSPGHGELFF. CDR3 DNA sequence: TGTGCCGGCCAATTCAGTCCGGGGCACGGGGAGCTGTTTTTT.

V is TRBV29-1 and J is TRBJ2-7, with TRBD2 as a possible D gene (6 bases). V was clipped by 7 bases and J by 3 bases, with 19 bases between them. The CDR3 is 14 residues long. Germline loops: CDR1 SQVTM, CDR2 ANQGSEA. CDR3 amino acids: CSAGVDRGNYEQYF. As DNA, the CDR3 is TGCAGCGCGGGGGTAGATAGGGGAAACTACGAGCAGTACTTC.

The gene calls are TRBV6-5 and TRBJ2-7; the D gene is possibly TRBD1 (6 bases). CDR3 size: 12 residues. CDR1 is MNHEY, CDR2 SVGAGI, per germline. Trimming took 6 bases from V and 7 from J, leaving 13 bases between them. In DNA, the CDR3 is TGTGCCAGCAGGTCAATCAGGGGAGAGCAGTACTTC. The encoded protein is CASRSIRGEQYF.

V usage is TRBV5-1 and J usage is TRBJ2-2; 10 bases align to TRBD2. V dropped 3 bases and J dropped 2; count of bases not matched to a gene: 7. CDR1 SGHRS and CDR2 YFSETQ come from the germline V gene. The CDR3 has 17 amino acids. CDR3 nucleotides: TGCGCCAGCAGCTCGGGCCTAGCGGGGGAAAACACCGGGGAGCTGTTTTTT. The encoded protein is CASSSGLAGENTGELFF.

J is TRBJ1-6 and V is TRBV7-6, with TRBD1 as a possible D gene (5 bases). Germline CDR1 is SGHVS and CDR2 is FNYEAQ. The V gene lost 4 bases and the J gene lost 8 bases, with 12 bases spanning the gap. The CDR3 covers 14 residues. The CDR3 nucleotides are TGTGCCAGCAGCTGGCAGGGCTGGGATTCACCCCTCCACTTT. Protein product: CASSWQGWDSPLHF.

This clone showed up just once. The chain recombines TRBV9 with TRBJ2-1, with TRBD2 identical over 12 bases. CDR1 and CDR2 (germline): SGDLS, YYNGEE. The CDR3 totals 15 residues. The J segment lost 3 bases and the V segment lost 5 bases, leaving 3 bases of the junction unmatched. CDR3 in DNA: TGTGCCAGCAGGGAGGGACTAGCGGGCTACAATGAGCAGTTCTTC. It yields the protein CASREGLAGYNEQFF.

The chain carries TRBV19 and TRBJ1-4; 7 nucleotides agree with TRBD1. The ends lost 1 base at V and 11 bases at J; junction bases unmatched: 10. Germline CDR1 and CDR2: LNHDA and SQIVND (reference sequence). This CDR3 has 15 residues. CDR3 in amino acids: CASSIGGGTVPKLFF. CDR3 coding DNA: TGTGCCAGTAGTATAGGAGGGGGGACAGTTCCGAAACTGTTTTTT. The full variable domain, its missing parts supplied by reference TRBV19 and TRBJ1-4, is DGGITQSPKYLFRKEGQNVTLSCEQNLNHDAMYWYRQDPGQGLRLIYYSQIVNDFQKGDIAEGYSVSREKKESFPLTVTSAQKNPTAFYLCASSIGGGTVPKLFFGSGTQLSVL.

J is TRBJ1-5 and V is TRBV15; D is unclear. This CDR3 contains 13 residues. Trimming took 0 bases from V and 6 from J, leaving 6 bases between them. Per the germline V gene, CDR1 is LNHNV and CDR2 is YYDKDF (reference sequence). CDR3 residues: CATSRETTQPQHF. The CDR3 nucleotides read TGTGCCACCAGCAGAGAGACCACTCAGCCCCAGCATTTT.

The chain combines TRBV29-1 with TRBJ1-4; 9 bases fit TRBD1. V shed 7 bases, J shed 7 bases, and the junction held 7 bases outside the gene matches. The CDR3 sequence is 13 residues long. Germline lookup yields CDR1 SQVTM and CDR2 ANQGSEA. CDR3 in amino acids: CSAFGQGIEKLFF. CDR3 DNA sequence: TGCAGCGCATTCGGACAGGGGATTGAAAAACTGTTTTTT. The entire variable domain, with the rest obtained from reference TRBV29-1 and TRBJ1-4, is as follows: SAVISQKPSRDICQRGTSLTIQCQVDSQVTMMFWYRQQPGQSLTLIATANQGSEATYESGFVIDKFPISRPNLTFSTLTVSNMSPEDSSIYLCSAFGQGIEKLFFGSGTQLSVL.

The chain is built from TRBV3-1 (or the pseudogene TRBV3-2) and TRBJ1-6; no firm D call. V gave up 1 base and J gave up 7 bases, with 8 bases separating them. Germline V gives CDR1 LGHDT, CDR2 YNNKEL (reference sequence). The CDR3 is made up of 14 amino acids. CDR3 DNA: TGTGCCAGCAGCCAAGGTATTGGGAATTCACCCCTCCACTTT. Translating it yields CASSQGIGNSPLHF.

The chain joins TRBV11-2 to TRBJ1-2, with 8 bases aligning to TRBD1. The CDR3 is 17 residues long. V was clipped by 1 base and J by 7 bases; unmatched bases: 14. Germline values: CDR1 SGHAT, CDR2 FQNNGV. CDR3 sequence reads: CASSLVAPSRQGSGYTF. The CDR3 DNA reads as TGTGCCAGCAGCTTAGTAGCCCCCTCGCGACAGGGGAGTGGCTACACCTTC.

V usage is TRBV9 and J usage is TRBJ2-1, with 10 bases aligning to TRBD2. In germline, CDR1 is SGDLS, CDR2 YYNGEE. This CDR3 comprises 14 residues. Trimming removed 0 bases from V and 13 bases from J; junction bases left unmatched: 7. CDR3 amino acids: CASSVGSGRADQFF. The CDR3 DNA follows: TGTGCCAGCAGCGTAGGAAGCGGGAGGGCTGATCAGTTCTTC. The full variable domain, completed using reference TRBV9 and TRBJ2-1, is DSGVTQTPKHLITATGQRVTLRCSPRSGDLSVYWYQQSLDQGLQFLIQYYNGEERAKGNILERFSAQQFPDLHSELNLSSLELGDSALYFCASSVGSGRADQFFGPGTRLTVL.

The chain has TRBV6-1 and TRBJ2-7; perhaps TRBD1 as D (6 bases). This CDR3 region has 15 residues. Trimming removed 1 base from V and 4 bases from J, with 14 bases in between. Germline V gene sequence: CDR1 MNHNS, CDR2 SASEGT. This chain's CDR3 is CASSEGGRGYYEQYF. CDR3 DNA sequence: TGTGCCAGCAGTGAAGGGGGGCGAGGGTATTACGAGCAGTACTTC.

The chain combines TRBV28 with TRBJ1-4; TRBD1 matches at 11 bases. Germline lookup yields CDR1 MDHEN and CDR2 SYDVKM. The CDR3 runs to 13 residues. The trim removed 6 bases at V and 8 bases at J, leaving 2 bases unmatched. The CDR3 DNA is TGTGCCAGCAGCCGGGACAGGGGGGAAAAACTGTTTTTT. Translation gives CASSRDRGEKLFF.

The CDR3 DNA reads as TGTGCCAGCAGCCCCGGACAGGGGGCAGGCTACGAGCAGTACTTC. As protein: CASSPGQGAGYEQYF. V gene TRBV6-5 combines with J gene TRBJ2-7; 11 bases fit TRBD1. Germline CDR1 reads MNHEY; CDR2 reads SVGAGI. The CDR3 is 15 amino acids. V shed 6 bases and J 3 bases; nucleotides not matched to a gene: 7.

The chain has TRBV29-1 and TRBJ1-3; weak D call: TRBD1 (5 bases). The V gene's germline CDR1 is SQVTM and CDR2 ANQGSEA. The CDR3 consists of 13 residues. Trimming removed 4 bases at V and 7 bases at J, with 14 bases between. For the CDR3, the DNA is TGCAGCGTTGTGGGGGGGGTCCGGAACACCATATATTTT. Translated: CSVVGGVRNTIYF.

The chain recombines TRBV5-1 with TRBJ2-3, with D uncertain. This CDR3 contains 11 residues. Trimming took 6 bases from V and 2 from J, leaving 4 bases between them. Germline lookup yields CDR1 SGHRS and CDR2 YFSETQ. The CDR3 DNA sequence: TGCGCCAGCACCGACACAGATACGCAGTATTTT. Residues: CASTDTDTQYF.

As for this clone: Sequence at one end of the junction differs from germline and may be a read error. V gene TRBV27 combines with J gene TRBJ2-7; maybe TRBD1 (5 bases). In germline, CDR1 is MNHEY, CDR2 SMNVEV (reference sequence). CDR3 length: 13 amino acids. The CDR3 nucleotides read TGTGCCAGCGCCCCTGGGGCCTCCAACGAGCAGTACTTC. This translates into CASAPGASNEQYF.

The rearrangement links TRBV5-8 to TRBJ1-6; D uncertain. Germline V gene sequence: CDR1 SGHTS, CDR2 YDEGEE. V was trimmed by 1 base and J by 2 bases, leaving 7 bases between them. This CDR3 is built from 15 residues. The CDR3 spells CASSLSETYNSPLHF. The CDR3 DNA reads TGTGCCAGCAGCTTGTCGGAGACCTATAATTCACCCCTCCACTTT. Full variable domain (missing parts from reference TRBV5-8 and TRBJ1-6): EAGVTQSPTHLIKTRGQQATLRCSPISGHTSVYWYQQALGLGLQFLLWYDEGEERNRGNFPPRFSGRQFPNYSSELNVNALELEDSALYLCASSLSETYNSPLHFGNGTRLTVT.

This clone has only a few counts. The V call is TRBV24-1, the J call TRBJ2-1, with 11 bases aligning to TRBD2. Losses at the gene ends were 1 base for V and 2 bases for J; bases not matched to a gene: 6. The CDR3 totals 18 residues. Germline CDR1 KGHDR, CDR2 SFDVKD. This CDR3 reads CATSDFVGTSGTYNEQFF. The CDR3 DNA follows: TGTGCCACCAGTGATTTTGTCGGGACTAGCGGAACCTACAATGAGCAGTTCTTC.

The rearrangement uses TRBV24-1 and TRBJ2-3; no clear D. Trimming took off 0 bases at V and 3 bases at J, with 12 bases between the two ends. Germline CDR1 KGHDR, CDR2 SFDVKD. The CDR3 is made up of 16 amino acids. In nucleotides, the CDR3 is TGTGCCACCAGTGATTTGAGGAATTTTGGTACAGATACGCAGTATTTT. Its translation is CATSDLRNFGTDTQYF.